The 5 T cell receptor beta chains in this list originate from one sample, sequenced in a study of CD8+CD57+ T cells in acquired aplastic anemia. The study profiled TCR beta VDJ and CDR3 using genomic DNA as template. TCRdb reprocessed the reads via MiXCR and lists one record per CDR3 protein. In the table there are 200,000 or so distinct CDR3 sequences, roughly half of which are singletons. Previously, flow cytometry had revealed CD8+CD57+ cell expansion in the patients chosen for sequencing. The specimen was sorted CD4+, CD8+, or CD8+CD57+ T cells (not recorded which) from PBMCs. The receptors stem from a human donor with aplastic anemia.

This clonotype was detected a few times. The rearrangement links TRBV13 to TRBJ2-3; D might be TRBD1 or TRBD2, each matching 5 bases. The CDR3 is made up of 19 amino acids. Germline CDR1 and CDR2: PRHDT and FYEKMQ (reference sequence). Trimming removed 5 bases at V and 6 bases at J, with 30 bases between. Here the CDR3 reads CASSTASLHRGGPGDTQYF. CDR3 bases: TGTGCCAGCAGCACGGCAAGCCTACATAGAGGAGGCCCAGGGGATACGCAGTATTTT.

This clonotype was observed at least ten times. J is TRBJ1-1 and V is TRBV6-5; a weak D match, TRBD1 (5 bases). Trimming cost V 2 bases and J 3 bases, with 19 bases left between them. Per germline, CDR1 MNHEY and CDR2 SVGAGI. This CDR3 contains 17 residues. Written as DNA, the CDR3 is TGTGCCAGCAGTTACGGGTGGGGGGGACGTCGGCACACTGAAGCTTTCTTT. It yields the protein CASSYGWGGRRHTEAFF.

The J gene is TRBJ1-2, the V gene TRBV3-1, with D maybe TRBD1 (5 bases). Trimming cost V 3 bases and J 4 bases, with 15 bases left between them. Germline V gene data show CDR1 as LGHDT and CDR2 as YNNKEL (reference sequence). This CDR3 contains 15 residues. CDR3 residues: CASSQIAGRAYGYTF. The CDR3 DNA reads as TGTGCCAGCAGCCAGATCGCAGGGAGGGCCTATGGCTACACCTTC.

This clonotype occurred many times. The J gene is TRBJ2-5, the V gene TRBV5-4; 9 bases are a match to TRBD2. There are 16 residues in the CDR3. V lost 5 bases, J lost 2 bases, and 10 bases stayed unmatched. Germline values: CDR1 SGHNT, CDR2 YYREEE (reference sequence). The CDR3 is CASSPTSGGRQETQYF. The CDR3 region has the DNA TGTGCCAGCAGTCCGACTAGCGGTGGAAGACAAGAGACCCAGTACTTC.

This chain links TRBV4-1 with TRBJ1-6; a weak D match, TRBD1 (6 bases). Germline CDR1 and CDR2: MGHRA and YSYEKL. This CDR3 is 15 amino acids long. With 1 base removed from V and 5 bases from J, the gap between germline ends came to 9 bases. The CDR3 sequence is CASSQAAGDNSPLHF. The CDR3 bases are TGCGCCAGCAGCCAAGCCGCAGGGGATAATTCACCCCTCCACTTT.